This TCR beta chain was captured in a study of CD8 T cells in Susac syndrome. Germline trimming cut 1 base from V and 4 bases from J; bases unmatched to any gene: 8. This CDR3 is built from 17 residues. Germline V gene sequence: CDR1 SGHTA, CDR2 FQGNSA. RNA, at about 0.5 to 1 ug, was reverse transcribed with random hexamers. It was immunoSEQ multiplex PCR that amplified TCR beta CDR3 across 54 Vbeta and 13 Jbeta. MiXCR was run by TCRdb on the immunoSEQ multiplex PCR reads, yielding one entry per CDR3 protein. This sample has about 180,000 distinct CDR3 sequences, with 85% to 95% found just once. The sequence came from a human donor with Susac syndrome. The sample was CD4+ T cells from PBMCs. The genes are TRBV7-2 and TRBJ1-4, with 8 bases fitting TRBD1. As DNA, the CDR3 is TGTGCCAGCAGCTTAGGAGGACAGGGAAGGGTTAATGAAAAACTGTTTTTT. Translation: CASSLGGQGRVNEKLFF.